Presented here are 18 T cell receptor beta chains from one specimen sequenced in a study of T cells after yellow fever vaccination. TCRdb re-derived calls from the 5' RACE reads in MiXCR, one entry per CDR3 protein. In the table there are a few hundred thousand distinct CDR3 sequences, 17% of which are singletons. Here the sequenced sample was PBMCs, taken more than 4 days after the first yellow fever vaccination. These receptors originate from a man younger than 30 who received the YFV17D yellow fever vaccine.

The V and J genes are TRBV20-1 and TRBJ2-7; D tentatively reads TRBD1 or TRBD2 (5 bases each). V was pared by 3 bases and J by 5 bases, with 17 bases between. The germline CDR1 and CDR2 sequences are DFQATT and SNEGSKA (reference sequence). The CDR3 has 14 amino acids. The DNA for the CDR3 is TGCAGTGCTAGTCTCTCCGGACGGGGCAACGAGCAGTACTTC. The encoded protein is CSASLSGRGNEQYF.

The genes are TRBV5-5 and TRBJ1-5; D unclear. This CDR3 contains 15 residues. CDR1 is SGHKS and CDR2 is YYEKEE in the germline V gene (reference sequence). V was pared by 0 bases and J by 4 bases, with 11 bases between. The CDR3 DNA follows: TGTGCCAGCAGCTTGGCCGCCAGCTTGAATCAGCCCCAGCATTTT. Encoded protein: CASSLAASLNQPQHF.

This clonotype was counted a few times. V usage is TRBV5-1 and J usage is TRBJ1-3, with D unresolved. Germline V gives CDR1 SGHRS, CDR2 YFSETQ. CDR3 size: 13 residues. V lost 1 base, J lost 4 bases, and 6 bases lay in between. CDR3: CASSLYDGNTIYF. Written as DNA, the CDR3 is TGCGCCAGCAGCTTGTATGACGGAAACACCATATATTTT.

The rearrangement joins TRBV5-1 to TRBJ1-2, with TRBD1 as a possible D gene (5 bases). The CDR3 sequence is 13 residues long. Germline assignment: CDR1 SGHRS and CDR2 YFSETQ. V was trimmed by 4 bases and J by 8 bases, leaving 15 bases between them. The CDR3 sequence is CASSPDIGEGYTF. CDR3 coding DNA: TGCGCCAGCAGCCCGGACATCGGTGAGGGCTACACCTTC.

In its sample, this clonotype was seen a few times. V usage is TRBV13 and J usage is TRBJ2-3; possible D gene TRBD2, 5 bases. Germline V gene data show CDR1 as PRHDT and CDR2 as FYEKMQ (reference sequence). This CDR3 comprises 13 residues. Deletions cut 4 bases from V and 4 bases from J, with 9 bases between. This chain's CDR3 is CASSSTRADTQYF. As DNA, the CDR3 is TGTGCCAGCAGCTCAACTAGGGCAGATACGCAGTATTTT. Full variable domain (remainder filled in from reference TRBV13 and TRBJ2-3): AAGVIQSPRHLIKEKRETATLKCYPIPRHDTVYWYQQGPGQDPQFLISFYEKMQSDKGSIPDRFSAQQFSDYHSELNMSSLELGDSALYFCASSSTRADTQYFGPGTRLTVL.

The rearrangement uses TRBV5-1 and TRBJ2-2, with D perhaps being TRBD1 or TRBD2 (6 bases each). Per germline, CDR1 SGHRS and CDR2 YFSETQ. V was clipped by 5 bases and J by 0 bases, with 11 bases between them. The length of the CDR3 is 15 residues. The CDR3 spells CASRGGPTNTGELFF. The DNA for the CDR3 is TGCGCCAGCAGAGGGGGGCCCACGAACACCGGGGAGCTGTTTTTT.

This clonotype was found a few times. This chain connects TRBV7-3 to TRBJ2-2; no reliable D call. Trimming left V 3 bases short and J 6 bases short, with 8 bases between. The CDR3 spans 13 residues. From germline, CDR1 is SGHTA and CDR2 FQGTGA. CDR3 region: CASSFVGSGELFF. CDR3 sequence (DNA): TGTGCCAGCAGCTTCGTAGGTTCCGGGGAGCTGTTTTTT. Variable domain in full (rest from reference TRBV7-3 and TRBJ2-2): GAGVSQTPSNKVTEKGKYVELRCDPISGHTALYWYRQSLGQGPEFLIYFQGTGAADDSGLPNDRFFAVRPEGSVSTLKIQRTERGDSAVYLCASSFVGSGELFFGEGSRLTVL.

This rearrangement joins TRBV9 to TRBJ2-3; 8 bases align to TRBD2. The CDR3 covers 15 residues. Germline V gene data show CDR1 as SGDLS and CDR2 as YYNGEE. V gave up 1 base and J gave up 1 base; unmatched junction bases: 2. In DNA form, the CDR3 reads TGTGCCAGCAGCGTAAATAGCGGGGGCACAGATACGCAGTATTTT. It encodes CASSVNSGGTDTQYF.

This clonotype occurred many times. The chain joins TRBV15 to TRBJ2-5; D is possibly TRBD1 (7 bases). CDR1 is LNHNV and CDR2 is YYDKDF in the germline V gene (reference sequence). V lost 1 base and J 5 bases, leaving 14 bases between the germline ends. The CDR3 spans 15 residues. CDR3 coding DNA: TGTGCCACCAGCAGAGGAGGCAGGGGGGACGAGACCCAGTACTTC. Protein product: CATSRGGRGDETQYF.

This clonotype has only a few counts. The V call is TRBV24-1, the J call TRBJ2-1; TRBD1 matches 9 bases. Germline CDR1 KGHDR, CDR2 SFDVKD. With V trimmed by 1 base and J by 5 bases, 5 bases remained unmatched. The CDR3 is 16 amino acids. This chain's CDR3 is CATSDFWTGDNNEQFF. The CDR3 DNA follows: TGTGCCACCAGTGATTTCTGGACAGGGGACAACAATGAGCAGTTCTTC.

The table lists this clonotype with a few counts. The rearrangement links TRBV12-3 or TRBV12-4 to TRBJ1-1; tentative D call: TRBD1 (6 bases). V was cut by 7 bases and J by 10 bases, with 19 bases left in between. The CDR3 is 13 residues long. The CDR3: CASNQGPGVLAFF. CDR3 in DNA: TGTGCCAGCAACCAGGGGCCTGGGGTTTTAGCTTTCTTT.

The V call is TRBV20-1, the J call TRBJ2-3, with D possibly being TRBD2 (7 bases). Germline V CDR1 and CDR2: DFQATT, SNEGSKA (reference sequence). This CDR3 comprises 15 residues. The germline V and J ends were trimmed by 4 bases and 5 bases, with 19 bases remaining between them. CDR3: CSANDRGANLDTQYF. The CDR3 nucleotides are TGCAGTGCTAACGACCGGGGGGCGAACTTAGATACGCAGTATTTT.

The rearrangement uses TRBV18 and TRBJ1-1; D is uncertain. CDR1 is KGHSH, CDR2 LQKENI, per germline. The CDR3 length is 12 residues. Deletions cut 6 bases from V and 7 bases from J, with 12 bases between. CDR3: CASSRDRLEAFF. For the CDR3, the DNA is TGTGCCAGCTCCCGTGACCGCCTTGAAGCTTTCTTT.

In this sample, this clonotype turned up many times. The CDR3 DNA follows: TGTGCCAGCAGCTTAGAGCGGAGAGGCGGCACTGAAGCTTTCTTT. Amino acid sequence: CASSLERRGGTEAFF. V gene TRBV7-2 combines with J gene TRBJ1-1; D remains unclear. Germline V CDR1 and CDR2: SGHTA, FQGNSA. Trimming shortened V by 1 base and J by 4 bases, and 13 bases separated the two germline ends. The CDR3 runs to 15 residues. The full variable domain, its missing parts supplied by reference TRBV7-2 and TRBJ1-1, is GAGVSQSPSNKVTEKGKDVELRCDPISGHTALYWYRQSLGQGLEFLIYFQGNSAPDKSGLPSDRFSAERTGGSVSTLTIQRTQQEDSAVYLCASSLERRGGTEAFFGQGTRLTVV.

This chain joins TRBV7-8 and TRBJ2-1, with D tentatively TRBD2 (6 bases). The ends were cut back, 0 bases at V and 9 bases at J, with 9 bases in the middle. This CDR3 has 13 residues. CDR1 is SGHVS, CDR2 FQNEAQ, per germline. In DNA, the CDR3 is TGTGCCAGCAGCTTAGCGCCAGCGGGTGAGCAGTTCTTC. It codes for CASSLAPAGEQFF. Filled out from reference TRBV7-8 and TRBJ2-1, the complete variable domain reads GAGVSQSPRYKVAKRGQDVALRCDPISGHVSLFWYQQALGQGPEFLTYFQNEAQLDKSGLPSDRFFAERPEGSVSTLKIQRTQQEDSAVYLCASSLAPAGEQFFGPGTRLTVL.

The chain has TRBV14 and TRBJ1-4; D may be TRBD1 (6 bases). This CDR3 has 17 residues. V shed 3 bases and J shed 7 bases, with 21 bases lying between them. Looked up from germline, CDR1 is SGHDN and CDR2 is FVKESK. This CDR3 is CASSQGRRGAWSEKLFF. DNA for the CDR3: TGTGCCAGCAGCCAGGGTCGTCGGGGGGCTTGGAGTGAAAAACTGTTTTTT.

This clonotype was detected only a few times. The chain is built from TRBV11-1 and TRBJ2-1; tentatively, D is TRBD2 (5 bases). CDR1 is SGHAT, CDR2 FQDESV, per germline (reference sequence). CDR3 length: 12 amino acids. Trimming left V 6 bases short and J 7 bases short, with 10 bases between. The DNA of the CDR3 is TGTGCCAGCAGGTCTACGGGAAATGAGCAGTTCTTC. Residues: CASRSTGNEQFF.

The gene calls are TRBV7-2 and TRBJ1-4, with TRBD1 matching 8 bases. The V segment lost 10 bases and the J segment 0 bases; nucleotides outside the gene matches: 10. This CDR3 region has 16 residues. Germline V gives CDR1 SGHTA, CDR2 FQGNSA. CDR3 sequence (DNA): TGTGCCACCTCCGGGACAGGCTACGCAACTAATGAAAAACTGTTTTTT. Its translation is CATSGTGYATNEKLFF.